The rows below give T cell receptor beta chains drawn from one sample of a study of persistence of HIV-infected CD4 T cells. Sequencing used immunoSEQ multiplex PCR; TCRdb keeps in-frame clones, though not all of them. The sample contains fewer than 45,000 clones, around 90% of which appear only once. No antigen has been assigned to these receptors. The material sequenced was CD4+ T cells sorted from PBMCs after approximately 19-hour stimulation, taken from a patient who received antiretroviral therapy. The receptors originated from an adult woman with HIV who was CMV-seropositive. CDR3s include the opening cysteine and the closing phenylalanine or tryptophan. The order of the fields is V gene, clone size, D gene, J gene, CDR3 DNA, CDR3 protein. D genes are given only for firm matches. The size of a clone is reported for some rows only, either as once, few or many, or as a class for expanded clones.

TRBV5-5	.	TRBD1	TRBJ1-2	TGTGCCAGCAGCGCCTGGACAGGGGTATGGGGCTACACCTTC	CASSAWTGVWGYTF
TRBV30	.	.	TRBJ1-2	TGTGCCTGGAGCCCTCTCCAGACTAACTATGGCTACACCTTC	CAWSPLQTNYGYTF
TRBV5-1	.	.	TRBJ1-5	TGCGCCAGCAGCCTAGACGGTAGCAATCAGCCCCAGCATTTT	CASSLDGSNQPQHF
TRBV7-3	.	.	TRBJ2-5	TGTGCCAGCAGCATATACCCGGGGGTCCAAGAGACCCAGTACTTC	CASSIYPGVQETQYF
TRBV5-4	.	.	TRBJ2-3	TGTGCCAGCAGCGATGTAAGCACAGATACGCAGTATTTT	CASSDVSTDTQYF
TRBV25-1	.	.	TRBJ1-4	TGTGCCAGCAGTGAACGAACAACAGGGTTTAATGAAAAACTGTTTTTT	CASSERTTGFNEKLFF
TRBV30	.	.	TRBJ1-2	TGTGCCTGGAGTGTTGGGGGTTACGGCTACACCTTC	CAWSVGGYGYTF
TRBV9	.	.	TRBJ2-3	TGTGCCAGCAGCGTACGGTCAGATACGCAGTATTTT	CASSVRSDTQYF
TRBV10-2	.	TRBD1	TRBJ1-1	TGCGCCGGTACCTCGGGACAGGGGTCCGACACTGAAGCTTTCTTT	CAGTSGQGSDTEAFF
TRBV5-1	.	.	TRBJ1-2	TGCGCCAGCAGTGGAGAGGGTCTGGGCTATGGCTACACCTTC	CASSGEGLGYGYTF
TRBV7-3	.	.	TRBJ1-6	TGTGCCAGCAGCTTAATGGGGAGAGGGAATTCACCCCTCCACTTT	CASSLMGRGNSPLHF
TRBV5-6	.	.	TRBJ2-2	TGTGCCAGCAGCCCCGGACTTAACCGGGCCACCGGGGAGCTGTTTTTT	CASSPGLNRATGELFF
TRBV5-8	.	.	TRBJ1-5	TGTGCCAGCAGCTTGGAAGGGGGACTTAGCAATCAGCCCCAGCATTTT	CASSLEGGLSNQPQHF
TRBV12-3/TRBV12-4	.	.	TRBJ1-5	TGTGCCAGCAGGGTTAGCAATCAGCCCCAGCATTTT	CASRVSNQPQHF
TRBV21-1	.	.	TRBJ1-6	TGTGCCAGCAGCAACCCGGGCCTCAATTCACCCCTCCACTTT	CASSNPGLNSPLHF
TRBV5-5	.	TRBD1	TRBJ1-1	TGTGCCAGCAGCTTAATGACCGGGACAGGGAACACTGAAGCTTTCTTT	CASSLMTGTGNTEAFF
TRBV2	.	TRBD1	TRBJ1-5	TGTGCCAGCAGTGTAGGGGGCCGAAGTCAGCCCCAGCATTTT	CASSVGGRSQPQHF
TRBV3-1/TRBV3-2	.	TRBD1	TRBJ1-1	TGTGCCAGCAGCCAAGCCCGGGGACAGGGTCCAGTTATGAACACTGAAGCTTTCTTT	CASSQARGQGPVMNTEAFF
TRBV14	.	TRBD1	TRBJ1-6	TGTGCCAGCAGCCAAGTAGGGGGCTCACCCCTCCACTTT	CASSQVGGSPLHF
TRBV4-1	.	TRBD1	TRBJ1-2	TGCGCCAGCAGCCCCCCGGGGCGGGACAGGGGCTCTGAAGGCTACACCTTC	CASSPPGRDRGSEGYTF
TRBV5-4	once	.	TRBJ2-1	TGTGCCAGCAGCTTGCGAGGGGGGGCACTCAATGAGCAGTTCTTC	CASSLRGGALNEQFF
TRBV24-1	.	.	TRBJ1-6	TGTGCCACCGGGGGATCACCCCTCCACTTT	CATGGSPLHF
TRBV12-3/TRBV12-4	few	TRBD1	TRBJ2-1	TGTGCCAGCAGTTCAGGACAGGGGACGCAGTTCTTC	CASSSGQGTQFF
TRBV29-1	.	TRBD2	TRBJ2-3	TGCAGCGTCGCCGGGGGGGTAGCAGATACGCAGTATTTT	CSVAGGVADTQYF
TRBV7-3	once	.	TRBJ2-1	TGTGCCAGCAGCCCAAAAGCGGGGACATCCAATGAGCAGTTCTTC	CASSPKAGTSNEQFF